The source of this T cell receptor (beta chain) is a study of blood T cell repertoires in COVID-19. Study-level information: T cells, B-cell-depleted T cells, or PBMCs provided the cDNA or gDNA that served as material.

Participants had their cohort set by participant-reported clinical history. Authors' data handling: Reference gene primer amplification gave nucleated cell count estimates. TCRdb keeps only in-frame clones here, not all; method: immunoSEQ multiplex PCR. V, J and clone size are those of that table, while D and trimming were read from the DNA. Of 400,000 or so clones listed, roughly 86% are singletons. CDR1 is SGHAT and CDR2 is FQNNGV in the germline V gene. The CDR3 totals 15 residues. V was shortened by 3 bases and J by 10 bases, with 19 bases between the two germline ends. This TCR was recovered from a man aged 35-49 years in a cohort exposed to, infected with or recovered from COVID-19 (not recorded which). J is TRBJ2-1 and V is TRBV11-2; possible D gene TRBD1, 5 bases. Material for sequencing was PBMCs or T cells enriched from blood (not recorded which). DNA of the CDR3: TGTGCCAGCAGCTTCGGCCGACTGGGGCTATTGGAGCAGTTCTTC. Translating gives CASSFGRLGLLEQFF.